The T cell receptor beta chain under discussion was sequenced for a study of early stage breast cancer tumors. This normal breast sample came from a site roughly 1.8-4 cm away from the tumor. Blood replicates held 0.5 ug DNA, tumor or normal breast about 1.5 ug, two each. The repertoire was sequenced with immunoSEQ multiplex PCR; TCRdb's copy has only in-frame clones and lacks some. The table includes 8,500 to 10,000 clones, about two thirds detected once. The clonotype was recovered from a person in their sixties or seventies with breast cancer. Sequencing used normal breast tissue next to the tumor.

CDR3 sequence: CASSDSNGSSYNEQFF. The CDR3 DNA is TGTGCCAGCAGTGACTCGAACGGGAGCTCCTACAATGAGCAGTTCTTC. The chain combines TRBV6-4 with TRBJ2-1; possible D gene TRBD2, 6 bases. CDR1 and CDR2 from the germline V gene are MRHNA and SNTAGT. The CDR3 is 16 amino acids. The V and J ends lost 0 bases and 0 bases respectively, with 9 bases between them.